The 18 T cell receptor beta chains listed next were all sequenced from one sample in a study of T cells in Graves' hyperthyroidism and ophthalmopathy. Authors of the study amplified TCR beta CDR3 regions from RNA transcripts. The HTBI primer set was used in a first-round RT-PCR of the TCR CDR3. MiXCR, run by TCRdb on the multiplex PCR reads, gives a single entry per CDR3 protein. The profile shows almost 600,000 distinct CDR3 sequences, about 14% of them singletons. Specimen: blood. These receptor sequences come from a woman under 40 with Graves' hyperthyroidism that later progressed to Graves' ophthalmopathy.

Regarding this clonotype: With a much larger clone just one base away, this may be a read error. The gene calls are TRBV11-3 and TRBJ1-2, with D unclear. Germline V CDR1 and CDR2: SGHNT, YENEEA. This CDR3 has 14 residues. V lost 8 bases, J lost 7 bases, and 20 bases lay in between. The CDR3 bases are TGTGCCAGCGGCCAAACAGACGGACCGGGTGGCTACACCTTC. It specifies CASGQTDGPGGYTF.

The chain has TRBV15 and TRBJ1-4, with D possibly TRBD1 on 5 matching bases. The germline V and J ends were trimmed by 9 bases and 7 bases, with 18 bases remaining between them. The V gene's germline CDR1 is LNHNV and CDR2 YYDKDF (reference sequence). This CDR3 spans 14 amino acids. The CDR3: CATVVGRVFEKLFF. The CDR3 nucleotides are TGTGCCACGGTAGTCGGCAGGGTATTTGAAAAACTGTTTTTT.

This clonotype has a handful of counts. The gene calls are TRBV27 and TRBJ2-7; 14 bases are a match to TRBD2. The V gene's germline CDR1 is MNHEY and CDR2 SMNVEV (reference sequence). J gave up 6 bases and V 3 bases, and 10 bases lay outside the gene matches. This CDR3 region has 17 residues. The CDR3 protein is CASSFMTSGRAGGEQYF. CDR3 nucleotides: TGTGCCAGCAGTTTTATGACTAGCGGGAGGGCGGGCGGCGAGCAGTACTTC.

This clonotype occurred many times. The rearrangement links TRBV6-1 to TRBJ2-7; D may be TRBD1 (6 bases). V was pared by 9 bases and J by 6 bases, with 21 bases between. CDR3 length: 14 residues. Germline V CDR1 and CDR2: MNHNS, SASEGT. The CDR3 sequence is CASSTGIELSEQYF. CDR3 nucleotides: TGTGCCAGTTCTACAGGGATTGAGTTGAGCGAGCAGTACTTC.

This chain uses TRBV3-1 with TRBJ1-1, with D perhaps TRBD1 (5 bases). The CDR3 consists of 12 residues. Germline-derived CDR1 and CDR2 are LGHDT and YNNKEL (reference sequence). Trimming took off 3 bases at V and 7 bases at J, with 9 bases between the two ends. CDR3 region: CASSHWGGEAFF. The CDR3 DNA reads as TGTGCCAGCAGCCATTGGGGGGGTGAAGCTTTCTTT. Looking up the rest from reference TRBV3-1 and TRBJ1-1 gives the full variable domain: DTAVSQTPKYLVTQMGNDKSIKCEQNLGHDTMYWYKQDSKKFLKIMFSYNNKELIINETVPNRFSPKSPDKAHLNLHINSLELGDSAVYFCASSHWGGEAFFGQGTRLTVV.

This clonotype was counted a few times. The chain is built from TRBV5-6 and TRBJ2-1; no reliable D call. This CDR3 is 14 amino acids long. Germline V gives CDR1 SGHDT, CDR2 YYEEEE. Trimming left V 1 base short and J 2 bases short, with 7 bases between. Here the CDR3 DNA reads TGTGCCAGCAGCTTGCCGCAGACCTACAATGAGCAGTTCTTC. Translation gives CASSLPQTYNEQFF.

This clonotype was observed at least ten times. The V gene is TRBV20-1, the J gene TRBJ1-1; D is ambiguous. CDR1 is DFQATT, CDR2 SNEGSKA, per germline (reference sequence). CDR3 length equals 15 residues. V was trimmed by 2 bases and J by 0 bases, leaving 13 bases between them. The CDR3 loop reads CSARHQRSMNTEAFF. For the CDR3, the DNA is TGCAGTGCTAGACACCAGCGAAGTATGAACACTGAAGCTTTCTTT.

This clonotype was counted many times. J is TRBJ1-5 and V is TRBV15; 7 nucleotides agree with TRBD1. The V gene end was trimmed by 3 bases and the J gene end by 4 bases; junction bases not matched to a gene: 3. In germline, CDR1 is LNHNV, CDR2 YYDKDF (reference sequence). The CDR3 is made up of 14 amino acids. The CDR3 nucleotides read TGTGCCACCAGCAGGGGACAGCTTAATCAGCCCCAGCATTTT. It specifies CATSRGQLNQPQHF.

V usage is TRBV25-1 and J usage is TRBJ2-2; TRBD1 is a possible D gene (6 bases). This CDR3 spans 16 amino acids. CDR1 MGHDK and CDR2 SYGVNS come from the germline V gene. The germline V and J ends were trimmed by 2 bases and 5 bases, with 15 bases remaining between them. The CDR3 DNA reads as TGTGCCAGCAGTGAAAGGAGAAAGGGGGAAACCGGGGAGCTGTTTTTT. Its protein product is CASSERRKGETGELFF.

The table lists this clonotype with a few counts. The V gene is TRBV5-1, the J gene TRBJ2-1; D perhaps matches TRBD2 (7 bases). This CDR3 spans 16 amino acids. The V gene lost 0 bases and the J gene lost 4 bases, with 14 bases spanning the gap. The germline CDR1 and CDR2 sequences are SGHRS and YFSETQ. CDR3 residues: CASSLVTGGTYNEQFF. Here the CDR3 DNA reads TGCGCCAGCAGCTTGGTGACGGGGGGCACTTACAATGAGCAGTTCTTC.

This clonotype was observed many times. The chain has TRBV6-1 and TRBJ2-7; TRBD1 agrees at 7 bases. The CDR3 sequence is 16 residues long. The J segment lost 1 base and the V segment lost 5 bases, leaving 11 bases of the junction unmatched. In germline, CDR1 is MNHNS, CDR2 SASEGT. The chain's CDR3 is CASSSVWDSTSYEQYF. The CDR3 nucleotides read TGTGCCAGCAGTTCTGTATGGGACAGTACTTCCTACGAGCAGTACTTC.

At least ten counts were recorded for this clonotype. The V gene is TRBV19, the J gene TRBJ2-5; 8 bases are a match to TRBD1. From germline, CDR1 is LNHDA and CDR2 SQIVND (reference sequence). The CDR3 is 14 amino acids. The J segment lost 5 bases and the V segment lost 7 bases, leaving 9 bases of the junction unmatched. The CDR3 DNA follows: TGTGCCAGTAAGCGGACAGGGTATCAGGAGACCCAGTACTTC. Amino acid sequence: CASKRTGYQETQYF.

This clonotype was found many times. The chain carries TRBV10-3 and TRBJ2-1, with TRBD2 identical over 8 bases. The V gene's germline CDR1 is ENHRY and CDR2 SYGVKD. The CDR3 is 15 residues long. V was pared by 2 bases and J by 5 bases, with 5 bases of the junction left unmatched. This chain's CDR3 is CAISEGLALNNEQFF. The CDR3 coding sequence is TGTGCCATCAGTGAGGGACTAGCCCTAAACAATGAGCAGTTCTTC.

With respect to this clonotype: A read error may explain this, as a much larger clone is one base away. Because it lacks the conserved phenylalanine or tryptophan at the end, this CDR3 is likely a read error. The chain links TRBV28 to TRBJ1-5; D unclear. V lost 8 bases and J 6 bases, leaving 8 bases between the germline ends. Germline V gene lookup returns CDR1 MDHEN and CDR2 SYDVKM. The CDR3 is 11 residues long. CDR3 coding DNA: TGTGCCAGCCAAGGGATTCAGCCCCAGCATTTG. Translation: CASQGIQPQHL.

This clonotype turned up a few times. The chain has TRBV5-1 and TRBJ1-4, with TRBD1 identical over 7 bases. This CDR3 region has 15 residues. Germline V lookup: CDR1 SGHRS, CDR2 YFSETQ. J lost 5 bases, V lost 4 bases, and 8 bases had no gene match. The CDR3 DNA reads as TGCGCCAGCAGCCTTGGGACAGCCCGAAATGAAAAACTGTTTTTT. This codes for CASSLGTARNEKLFF.

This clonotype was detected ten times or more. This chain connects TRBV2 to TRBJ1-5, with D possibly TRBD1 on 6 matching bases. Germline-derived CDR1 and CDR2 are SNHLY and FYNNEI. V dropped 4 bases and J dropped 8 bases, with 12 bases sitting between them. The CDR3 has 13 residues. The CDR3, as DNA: TGTGCCAGCAGTGCCCAGGGGAGGGAGCCCCAGCATTTT. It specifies CASSAQGREPQHF.

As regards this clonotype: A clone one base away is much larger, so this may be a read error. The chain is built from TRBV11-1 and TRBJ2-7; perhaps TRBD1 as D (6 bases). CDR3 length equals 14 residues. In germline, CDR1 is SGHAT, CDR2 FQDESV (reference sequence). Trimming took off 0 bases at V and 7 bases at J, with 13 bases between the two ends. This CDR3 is CASSLATGTAEQYF. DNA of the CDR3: TGTGCCAGCAGCTTAGCGACAGGCACGGCAGAGCAGTACTTC.

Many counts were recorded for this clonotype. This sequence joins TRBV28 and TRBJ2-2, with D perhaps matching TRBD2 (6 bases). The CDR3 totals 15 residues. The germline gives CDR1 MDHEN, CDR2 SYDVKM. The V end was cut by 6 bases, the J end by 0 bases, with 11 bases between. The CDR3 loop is CASRSGSSNTGELFF. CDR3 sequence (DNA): TGTGCCAGCAGGAGCGGGTCCTCGAACACCGGGGAGCTGTTTTTT. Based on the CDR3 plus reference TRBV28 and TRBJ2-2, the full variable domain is DVKVTQSSRYLVKRTGEKVFLECVQDMDHENMFWYRQDPGLGLRLIYFSYDVKMKEKGDIPEGYSVSREKKERFSLILESASTNQTSMYLCASRSGSSNTGELFFGEGSRLTVL.